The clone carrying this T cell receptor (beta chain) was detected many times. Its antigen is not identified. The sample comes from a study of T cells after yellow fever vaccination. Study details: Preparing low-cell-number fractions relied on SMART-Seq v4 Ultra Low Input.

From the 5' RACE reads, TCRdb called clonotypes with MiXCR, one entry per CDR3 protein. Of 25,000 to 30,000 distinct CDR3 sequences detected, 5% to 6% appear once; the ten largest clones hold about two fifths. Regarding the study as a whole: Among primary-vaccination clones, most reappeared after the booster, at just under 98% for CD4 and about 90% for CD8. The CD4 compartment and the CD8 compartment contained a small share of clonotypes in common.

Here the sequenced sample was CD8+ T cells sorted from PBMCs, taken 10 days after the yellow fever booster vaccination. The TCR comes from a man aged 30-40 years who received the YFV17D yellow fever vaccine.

CDR3 amino acids: CASSERLAGVDEQFF. CDR3 sequence (DNA): TGTGCCAGCAGTGAACGACTAGCGGGAGTAGATGAGCAGTTCTTC. The J gene is TRBJ2-1, the V gene TRBV6-4; TRBD2 aligns across 12 bases. CDR1 is MRHNA, CDR2 SNTAGT, per germline. Trimming took 3 bases from V and 8 from J; bases not matched to a gene: 5. The CDR3 extends over 15 amino acids.